Detailed here is one T cell receptor beta chain. TCRdb processed the reads anew with MiXCR; each CDR3 protein has one entry. This table holds around 94,000 distinct CDR3 sequences, approximately 15% found once. This CDR3 is 15 amino acids long. V lost 2 bases to trimming and J lost 8 bases; unmatched junction nucleotides: 10. Germline V gene lookup returns CDR1 SNHLY and CDR2 FYNNEI. The entry originates in a study of T cell repertoires in cytomegalovirus infection. The sequence was collected from a human donor in good health (CMV status not recorded). Some clones in this sample may be carry-over from other donors' samples. The rearrangement joins TRBV2 to TRBJ1-2, with 8 bases aligning to TRBD1. Sequences were obtained from PBMCs. The CDR3 sequence: CASSELGQGAIGYTF. In DNA, the CDR3 is TGTGCCAGCAGTGAACTTGGGCAGGGGGCGATAGGCTACACCTTC.